The clone carrying this T cell receptor beta chain showed up many times. TCRdb re-derived calls from the 5' RACE reads in MiXCR, one entry per CDR3 protein. The sample consists of roughly 230,000 distinct CDR3 sequences, under 8.5% of them appearing once. These data are taken from a study of CD8 T cells in ankylosing spondylitis. The specimen was blood, either unsorted or a sorted T cell fraction (not recorded which). The source of this sequence is a female donor with ankylosing spondylitis or in good health (not recorded which).

CDR3 nucleotide sequence: TGTGCCAGCAGAACCCCTAGGGGGACAGGGGTCTATGCTGGCTACACCTTC. Protein product: CASRTPRGTGVYAGYTF. This sequence joins TRBV28 and TRBJ1-2, with TRBD1 matching over 10 bases. V lost 6 bases, J lost 7 bases, and 17 bases stayed unmatched. Per the germline V gene, CDR1 is MDHEN and CDR2 is SYDVKM. The CDR3 contains 17 residues.